This T cell receptor (beta chain) originates from a study of cytomegalovirus exposure and HLA in healthy donors. 13 Jbeta primers and 60 Vbeta primers were used for the PCR. Here immunoSEQ multiplex PCR was the method, and the copy in TCRdb shows in-frame clones only, minus some. The data contain under 250,000 clones, almost 80% of them seen just once; the ten biggest clones take up over 3.5%. Trimming removed 6 bases from V and 6 bases from J, with 9 bases in between. The CDR3 spans 11 residues. Looked up from germline, CDR1 is DFQATT and CDR2 is SNEGSKA (reference sequence). General study points: Among CMV-associated TCR beta chains, most appeared HLA-restricted in a later analysis. Upon later analysis, TCR association rates were observed to vary by HLA locus, being highest for DRB1 and lowest for HLA-C.

About this clone: The antigen remains undetermined.

The rearrangement uses TRBV20-1 and TRBJ2-4, with D unclear. This receptor was taken from a male donor in good health and CMV-seronegative. Sequenced: PBMCs. The CDR3, as DNA: TGCAGTGCCCCTTCCGTAAACATTCAGTACTTC. It yields the protein CSAPSVNIQYF.